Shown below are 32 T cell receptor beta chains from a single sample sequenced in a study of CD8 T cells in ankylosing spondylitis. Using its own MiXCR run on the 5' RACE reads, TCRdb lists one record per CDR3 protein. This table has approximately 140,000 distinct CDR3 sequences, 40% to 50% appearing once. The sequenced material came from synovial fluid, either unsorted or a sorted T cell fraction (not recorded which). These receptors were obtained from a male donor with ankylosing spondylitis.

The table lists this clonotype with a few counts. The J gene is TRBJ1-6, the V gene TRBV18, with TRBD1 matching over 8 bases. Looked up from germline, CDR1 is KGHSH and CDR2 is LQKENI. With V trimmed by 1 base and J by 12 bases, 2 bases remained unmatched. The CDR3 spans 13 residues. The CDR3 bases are TGTGCCAGCTCACCACGGACAGGGAGACCCCTCCACTTT. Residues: CASSPRTGRPLHF. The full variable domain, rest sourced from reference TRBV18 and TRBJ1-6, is NAGVMQNPRHLVRRRGQEARLRCSPMKGHSHVYWYRQLPEEGLKFMVYLQKENIIDESGMPKERFSAEFPKEGPSILRIQQVVRGDSAAYFCASSPRTGRPLHFGNGTRLTVT.

CDR3 protein: CASSQAGTSGIYNEQFF. The CDR3 nucleotides are TGTGCCAGCAGCCAAGCCGGGACTAGCGGGATATACAATGAGCAGTTCTTC. The chain has TRBV14 and TRBJ2-1; 13 bases map to TRBD2. The CDR3 loop spans 17 amino acids. Unmatched junction bases numbered 4, after V lost 1 base and J lost 4 bases. Germline V gene sequence: CDR1 SGHDN, CDR2 FVKESK.

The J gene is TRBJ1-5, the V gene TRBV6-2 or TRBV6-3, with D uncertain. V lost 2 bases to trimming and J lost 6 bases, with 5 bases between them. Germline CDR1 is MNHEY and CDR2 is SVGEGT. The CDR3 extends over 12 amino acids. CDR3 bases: TGTGCCAGCAGTTACCTTCCTCAGCCCCAGCATTTT. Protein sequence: CASSYLPQPQHF.

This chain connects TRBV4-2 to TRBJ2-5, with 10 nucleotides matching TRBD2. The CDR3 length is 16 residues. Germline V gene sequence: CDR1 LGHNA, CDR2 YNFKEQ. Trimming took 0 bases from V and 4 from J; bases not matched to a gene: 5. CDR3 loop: CASSQEHSGGAETQYF. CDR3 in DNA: TGTGCCAGCAGCCAAGAACACAGCGGGGGGGCAGAGACCCAGTACTTC.

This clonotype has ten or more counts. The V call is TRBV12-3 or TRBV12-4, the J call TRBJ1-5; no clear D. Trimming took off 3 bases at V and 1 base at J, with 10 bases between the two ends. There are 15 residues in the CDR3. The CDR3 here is CASSFGVGSNQPQHF. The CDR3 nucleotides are TGTGCCAGCAGTTTCGGCGTAGGGAGCAATCAGCCCCAGCATTTT.

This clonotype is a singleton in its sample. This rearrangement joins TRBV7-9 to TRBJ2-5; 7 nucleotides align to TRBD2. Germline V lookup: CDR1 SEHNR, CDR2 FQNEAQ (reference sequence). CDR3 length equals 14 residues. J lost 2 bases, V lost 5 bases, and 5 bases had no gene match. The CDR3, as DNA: TGTGCCAGCAGCCAGCGGGACCAGCAAGAGACCCAGTACTTC. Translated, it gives CASSQRDQQETQYF.

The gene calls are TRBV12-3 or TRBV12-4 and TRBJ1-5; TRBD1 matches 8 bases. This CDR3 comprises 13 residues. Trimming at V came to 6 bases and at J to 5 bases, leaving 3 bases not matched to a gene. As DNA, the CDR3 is TGTGCCAGCAGACAGGGGGGGGATCAGCCCCAGCATTTT. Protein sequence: CASRQGGDQPQHF.

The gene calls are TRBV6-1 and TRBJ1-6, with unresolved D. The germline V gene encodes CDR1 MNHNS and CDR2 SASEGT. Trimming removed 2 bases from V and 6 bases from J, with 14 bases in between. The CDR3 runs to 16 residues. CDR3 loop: CASSEYTALANSPLHF. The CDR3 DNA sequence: TGTGCCAGCAGTGAATACACAGCCCTGGCTAATTCACCCCTCCACTTT.

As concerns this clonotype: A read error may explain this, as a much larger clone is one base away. The CDR3 here is CASSCGDRYEQYF. CDR3 nucleotides: TGTGCCAGCAGCTGCGGAGACAGGTACGAGCAGTACTTC. The V call is TRBV9, the J call TRBJ2-7, with D possibly being TRBD1 (6 bases). Trimming stripped 4 bases from V and 4 bases from J, with 12 bases between. This CDR3 region has 13 residues. Germline V gives CDR1 SGDLS, CDR2 YYNGEE. The full variable domain, rest sourced from reference TRBV9 and TRBJ2-7, is DSGVTQTPKHLITATGQRVTLRCSPRSGDLSVYWYQQSLDQGLQFLIQYYNGEERAKGNILERFSAQQFPDLHSELNLSSLELGDSALYFCASSCGDRYEQYFGPGTRLTVT.

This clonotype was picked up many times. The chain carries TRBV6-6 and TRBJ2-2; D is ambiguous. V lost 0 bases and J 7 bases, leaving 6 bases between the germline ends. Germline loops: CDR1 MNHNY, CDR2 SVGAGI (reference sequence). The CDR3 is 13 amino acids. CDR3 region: CASSYSLDGELFF. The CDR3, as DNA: TGTGCCAGCAGTTACTCCCTTGACGGGGAGCTGTTTTTT.

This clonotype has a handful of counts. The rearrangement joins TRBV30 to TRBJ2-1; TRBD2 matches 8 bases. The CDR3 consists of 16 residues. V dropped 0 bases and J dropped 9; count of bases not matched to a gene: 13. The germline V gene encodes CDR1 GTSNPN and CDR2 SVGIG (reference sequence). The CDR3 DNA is TGTGCCTGGAGTGTAGGGGCTTCGGGGGGGCTGGCTGAGCAGTTCTTC. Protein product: CAWSVGASGGLAEQFF.

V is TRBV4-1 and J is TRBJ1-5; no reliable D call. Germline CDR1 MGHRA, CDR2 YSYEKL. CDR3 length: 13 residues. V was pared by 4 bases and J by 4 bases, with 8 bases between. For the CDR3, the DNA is TGCGCCAGCAGCCCGCCGGAGAATCAGCCCCAGCATTTT. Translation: CASSPPENQPQHF.

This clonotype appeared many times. CDR3 sequence: CASSFDQRTNTGELFF. The CDR3 DNA sequence: TGCGCCAGCAGCTTCGACCAGCGGACTAACACCGGGGAGCTGTTTTTT. V is TRBV5-1 and J is TRBJ2-2; a weak D match, TRBD2 (5 bases). This CDR3 has 16 residues. In germline, CDR1 is SGHRS, CDR2 YFSETQ. Trimming took 2 bases from V and 2 from J, leaving 13 bases between them.

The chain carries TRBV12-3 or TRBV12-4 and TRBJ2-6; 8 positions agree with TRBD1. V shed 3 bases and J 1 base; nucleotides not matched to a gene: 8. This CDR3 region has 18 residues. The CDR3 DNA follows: TGTGCCAGCAGTTTGACAGGGGCTGTGGGTTCTGGGGCCAACGTCCTGACTTTC. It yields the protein CASSLTGAVGSGANVLTF.

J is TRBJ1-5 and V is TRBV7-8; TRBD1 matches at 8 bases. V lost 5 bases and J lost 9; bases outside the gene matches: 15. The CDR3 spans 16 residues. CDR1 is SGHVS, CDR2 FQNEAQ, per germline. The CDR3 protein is CASSPYTGGTIRPQHF. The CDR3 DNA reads TGTGCCAGCAGCCCCTACACAGGGGGGACGATTAGGCCCCAGCATTTT.

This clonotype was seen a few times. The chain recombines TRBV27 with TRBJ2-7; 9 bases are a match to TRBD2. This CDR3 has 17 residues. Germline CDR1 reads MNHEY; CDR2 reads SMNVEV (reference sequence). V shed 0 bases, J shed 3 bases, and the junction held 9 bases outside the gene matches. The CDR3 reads CASSLSRDSGSFYEQYF. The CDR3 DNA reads TGTGCCAGCAGTTTATCGAGGGATAGCGGGAGTTTCTACGAGCAGTACTTC.

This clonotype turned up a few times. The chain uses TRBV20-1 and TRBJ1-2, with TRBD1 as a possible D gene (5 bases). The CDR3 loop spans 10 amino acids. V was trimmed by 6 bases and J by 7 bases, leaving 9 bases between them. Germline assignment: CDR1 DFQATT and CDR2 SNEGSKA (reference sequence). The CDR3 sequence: CSASGFGYTF. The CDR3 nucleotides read TGCAGTGCCTCAGGGTTTGGCTACACCTTC.

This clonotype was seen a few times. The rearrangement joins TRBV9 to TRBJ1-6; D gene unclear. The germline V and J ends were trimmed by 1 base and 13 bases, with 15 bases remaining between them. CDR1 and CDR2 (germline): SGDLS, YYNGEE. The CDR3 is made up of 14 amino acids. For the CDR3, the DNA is TGTGCCAGCAGCGTATCTTCCCACCTTTTGCCCCTCCACTTT. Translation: CASSVSSHLLPLHF.

CDR3 amino acids: CASSPIGGTGNYGYTF. CDR3 in DNA: TGTGCCAGCAGCCCCATCGGTGGGACGGGCAACTATGGCTACACCTTC. V and J are TRBV4-2 and TRBJ1-2; TRBD1 is a possible D gene (5 bases). The CDR3 runs to 16 residues. V shed 4 bases and J shed 2 bases, with 17 bases lying between them. The V gene's germline CDR1 is LGHNA and CDR2 YNFKEQ.

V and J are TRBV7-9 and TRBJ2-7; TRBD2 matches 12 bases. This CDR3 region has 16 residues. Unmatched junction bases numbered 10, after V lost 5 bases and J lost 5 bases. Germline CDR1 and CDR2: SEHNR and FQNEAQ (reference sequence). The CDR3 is CASSTTSGRPRDEQYF. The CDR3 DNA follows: TGTGCCAGCAGCACCACTAGCGGGAGGCCTCGGGACGAGCAGTACTTC.

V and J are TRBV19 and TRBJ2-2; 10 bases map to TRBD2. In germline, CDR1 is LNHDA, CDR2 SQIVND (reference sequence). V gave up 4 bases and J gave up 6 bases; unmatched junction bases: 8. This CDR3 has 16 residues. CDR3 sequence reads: CASSRPSGSGAGELFF. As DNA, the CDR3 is TGTGCCAGTAGTAGGCCTAGCGGGAGTGGGGCCGGGGAGCTGTTTTTT.

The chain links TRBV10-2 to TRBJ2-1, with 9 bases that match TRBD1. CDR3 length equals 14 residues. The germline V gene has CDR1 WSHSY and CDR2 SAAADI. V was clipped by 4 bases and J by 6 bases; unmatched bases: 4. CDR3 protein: CASSGWDRVNEQFF. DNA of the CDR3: TGCGCCAGCAGTGGCTGGGACAGGGTCAATGAGCAGTTCTTC.

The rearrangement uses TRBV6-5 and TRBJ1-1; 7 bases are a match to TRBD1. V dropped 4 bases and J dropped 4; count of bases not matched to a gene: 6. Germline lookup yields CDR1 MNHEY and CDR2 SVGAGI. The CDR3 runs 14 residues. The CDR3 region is CASSFMTGFTEAFF. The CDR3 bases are TGTGCCAGCAGTTTTATGACAGGGTTCACTGAAGCTTTCTTT.

CDR3 sequence: CASSSGTPTTSGYTF. The DNA of the CDR3 is TGTGCCAGCAGTTCCGGGACACCTACCACGAGCGGCTACACCTTC. This chain uses TRBV6-2 or TRBV6-3 with TRBJ1-2; D is possibly TRBD1 (6 bases). CDR3 length: 15 residues. V lost 4 bases, J lost 8 bases, and 20 bases lay in between. The germline V gene has CDR1 MNHEY and CDR2 SVGEGT.

The CDR3 DNA is TGCAGTGCTAGAAGGGCAGGGGAGAGGAGTACTGAAGCTTTCTTT. This sequence encodes CSARRAGERSTEAFF. The J gene is TRBJ1-1, the V gene TRBV20-1, with D tentatively TRBD1 (6 bases). CDR1 and CDR2 from the germline V gene are DFQATT and SNEGSKA (reference sequence). The CDR3 sequence is 15 residues long. The V end was cut by 2 bases, the J end by 5 bases, with 18 bases between.

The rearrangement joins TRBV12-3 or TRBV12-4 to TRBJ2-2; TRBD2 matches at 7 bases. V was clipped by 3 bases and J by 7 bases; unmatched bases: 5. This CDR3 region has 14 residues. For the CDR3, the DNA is TGTGCCAGCAGTTTTGGCGGGGGTGGCGGGGAGCTGTTTTTT. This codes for CASSFGGGGGELFF.

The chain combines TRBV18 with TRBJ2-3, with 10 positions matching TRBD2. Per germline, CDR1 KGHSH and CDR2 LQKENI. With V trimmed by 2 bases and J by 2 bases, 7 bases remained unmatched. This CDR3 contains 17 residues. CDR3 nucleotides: TGTGCCAGCTCACCAGCGGTTAGCGGGGGGCTCACAGATACGCAGTATTTT. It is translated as CASSPAVSGGLTDTQYF. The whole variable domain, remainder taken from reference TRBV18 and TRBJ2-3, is NAGVMQNPRHLVRRRGQEARLRCSPMKGHSHVYWYRQLPEEGLKFMVYLQKENIIDESGMPKERFSAEFPKEGPSILRIQQVVRGDSAAYFCASSPAVSGGLTDTQYFGPGTRLTVL.

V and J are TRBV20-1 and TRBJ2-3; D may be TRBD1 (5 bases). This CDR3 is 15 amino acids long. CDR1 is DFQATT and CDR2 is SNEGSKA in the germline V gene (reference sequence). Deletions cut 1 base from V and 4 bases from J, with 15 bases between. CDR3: CSARGERGWADTQYF. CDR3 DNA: TGCAGTGCTAGAGGGGAAAGGGGATGGGCAGATACGCAGTATTTT.

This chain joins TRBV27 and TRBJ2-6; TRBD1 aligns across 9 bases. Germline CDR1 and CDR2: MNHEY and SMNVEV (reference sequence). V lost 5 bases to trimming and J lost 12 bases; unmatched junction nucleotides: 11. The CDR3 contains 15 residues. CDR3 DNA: TGTGCCAGCAGTGAACGGACAGGGGTGTTAACCGTCCTGACTTTC. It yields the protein CASSERTGVLTVLTF.

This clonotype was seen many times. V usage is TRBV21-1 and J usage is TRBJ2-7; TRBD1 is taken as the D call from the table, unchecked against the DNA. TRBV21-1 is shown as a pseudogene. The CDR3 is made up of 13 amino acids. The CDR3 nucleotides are TGTGCCAGCAGCTTCCCGGGATCCGATAACCGGTACTTC. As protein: CASSFPGSDNRYF.

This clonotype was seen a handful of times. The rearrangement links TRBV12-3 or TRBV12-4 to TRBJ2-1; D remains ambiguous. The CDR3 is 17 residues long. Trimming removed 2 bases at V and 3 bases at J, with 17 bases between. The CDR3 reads CASSLSSGTLRYNEQFF. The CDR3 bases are TGTGCCAGCAGTTTAAGCTCGGGCACCCTGCGCTACAATGAGCAGTTCTTC.

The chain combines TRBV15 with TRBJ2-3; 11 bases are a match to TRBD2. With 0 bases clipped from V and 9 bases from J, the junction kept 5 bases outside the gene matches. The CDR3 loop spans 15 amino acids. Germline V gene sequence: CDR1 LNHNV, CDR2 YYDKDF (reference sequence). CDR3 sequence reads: CATSRDLRLAGTQYF. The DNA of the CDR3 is TGTGCCACCAGCAGAGATCTCAGACTAGCGGGAACGCAGTATTTT.